These 29 T cell receptor beta chains were sequenced from one sample in a study of blood T cell repertoires in COVID-19. Assay: immunoSEQ multiplex PCR; the TCRdb copy retains only in-frame clones and omits some. Among around 190,000 clones listed, 88% were seen once. Sequencing input: peripheral blood. All receptors come from a man aged 50-60 years with COVID-19, enrolled during active disease.

The chain joins TRBV30 to TRBJ1-4; D perhaps matches TRBD1 (6 bases). Per the germline V gene, CDR1 is GTSNPN and CDR2 is SVGIG (reference sequence). V lost 3 bases to trimming and J lost 8 bases, with 19 bases between them. The length of the CDR3 is 15 residues. The CDR3 region has the DNA TGTGCCTGGAGGGCATCCCGGGGGGCGCGGGAAAAACTGTTTTTT. It encodes CAWRASRGAREKLFF.

The rearrangement uses TRBV29-1 and TRBJ1-1; possibly TRBD1 for D (6 bases). V lost 3 bases, J lost 0 bases, and 11 bases lay in between. The CDR3 runs 14 residues. Germline values: CDR1 SQVTM, CDR2 ANQGSEA. The chain's CDR3 is CSVDAGTLNTEAFF. In DNA, the CDR3 is TGCAGCGTTGACGCCGGGACACTGAACACTGAAGCTTTCTTT. Variable domain in full (rest from reference TRBV29-1 and TRBJ1-1): SAVISQKPSRDICQRGTSLTIQCQVDSQVTMMFWYRQQPGQSLTLIATANQGSEATYESGFVIDKFPISRPNLTFSTLTVSNMSPEDSSIYLCSVDAGTLNTEAFFGQGTRLTVV.

V and J are TRBV5-1 and TRBJ2-5; no firm D call. Trimming removed 4 bases at V and 1 base at J, with 14 bases between. This CDR3 is built from 15 residues. CDR1 SGHRS and CDR2 YFSETQ come from the germline V gene. This CDR3 reads CASSPVGRLQETQYF. CDR3 sequence (DNA): TGCGCCAGCAGCCCGGTAGGCAGGCTCCAAGAGACCCAGTACTTC.

The V and J genes are TRBV30 and TRBJ1-5, with TRBD1 matching 10 bases. The V gene end was trimmed by 2 bases and the J gene end by 1 base; junction bases not matched to a gene: 2. Germline CDR1 and CDR2: GTSNPN and SVGIG (reference sequence). The CDR3 spans 15 residues. CDR3 in DNA: TGTGCCTGGAGTCAGGACAGGGGGAGCAATCAGCCCCAGCATTTT. This codes for CAWSQDRGSNQPQHF.

This rearrangement joins TRBV6-2 or TRBV6-3 to TRBJ1-2; 7 positions match TRBD1. The trim removed 2 bases at V and 8 bases at J, leaving 14 bases unmatched. The germline V gene has CDR1 MNHEY and CDR2 SVGEGT. The CDR3 loop spans 16 amino acids. Here the CDR3 DNA reads TGTGCCAGCAGTTACGAGACAGGGATAGGCTGGAGGGGCTACACCTTC. Translation gives CASSYETGIGWRGYTF.

The chain employs TRBV7-2 and TRBJ1-6; D unclear. The CDR3 totals 14 residues. The ends were cut back, 5 bases at V and 8 bases at J, with 13 bases in the middle. In germline, CDR1 is SGHTA, CDR2 FQGNSA. The DNA of the CDR3 is TGTGCCAGCAGCCCCTGGGCTAATGATTCACCCCTCCACTTT. Amino acid sequence: CASSPWANDSPLHF.

The V call is TRBV2, the J call TRBJ2-2; D is ambiguous. Looked up from germline, CDR1 is SNHLY and CDR2 is FYNNEI. CDR3 length equals 13 residues. V lost 4 bases, J lost 1 base, and 4 bases lay in between. For the CDR3, the DNA is TGTGCCAGCAGTGTCAGGAACACCGGGGAGCTGTTTTTT. It is translated as CASSVRNTGELFF.

The V call is TRBV7-9, the J call TRBJ1-1, with D possibly matching TRBD1 (6 bases). Germline CDR1 reads SEHNR; CDR2 reads FQNEAQ (reference sequence). This CDR3 spans 15 amino acids. Trimming pared 1 base from V and 5 bases from J, leaving 14 bases between. In DNA form, the CDR3 reads TGTGCCAGCAGCTTAGGGGGCGGGGGCCGGACTGAAGCTTTCTTT. Its protein is CASSLGGGGRTEAFF.

The gene calls are TRBV6-5 and TRBJ1-1; TRBD1 is a possible D gene (5 bases). Germline V gene lookup returns CDR1 MNHEY and CDR2 SVGAGI. This CDR3 comprises 14 residues. Between the trimmed V and J ends, which lost 6 bases and 4 bases, there was a span of 15 bases. CDR3 sequence reads: CASSPSWGGTEAFF. CDR3 nucleotides: TGTGCCAGCAGCCCGAGCTGGGGGGGCACTGAAGCTTTCTTT.

Here the CDR3 reads CSVAFEQGAFANTGELFF. The CDR3 DNA reads as TGCAGCGTGGCCTTTGAACAGGGGGCCTTCGCGAACACCGGGGAGCTGTTTTTT. The V gene is TRBV29-1, the J gene TRBJ2-2, with 9 positions matching TRBD1. V was pared by 6 bases and J by 0 bases, with 14 bases of the junction left unmatched. CDR1 is SQVTM and CDR2 is ANQGSEA in the germline V gene. This CDR3 region has 18 residues.

The rearrangement uses TRBV5-1 and TRBJ2-2, with D hard to call. The V and J ends lost 1 base and 1 base respectively, with 11 bases between them. The CDR3 runs to 16 residues. In germline, CDR1 is SGHRS, CDR2 YFSETQ. DNA for the CDR3: TGCGCCAGCAGCTTGCAATCTCACGGGAACACCGGGGAGCTGTTTTTT. It translates to CASSLQSHGNTGELFF.

The rearrangement uses TRBV6-1 and TRBJ1-5; D remains unclear. CDR3 length: 14 amino acids. V was trimmed by 1 base and J by 9 bases, leaving 13 bases between them. The germline V gene has CDR1 MNHNS and CDR2 SASEGT. The CDR3 DNA sequence: TGTGCCAGCAGTGAAGTCTTGGGTGACTTGCCCCAGCATTTT. This codes for CASSEVLGDLPQHF.

The J gene is TRBJ1-2, the V gene TRBV7-3; TRBD1 aligns across 7 bases. The ends lost 2 bases at V and 5 bases at J; junction bases unmatched: 2. Germline V gene sequence: CDR1 SGHTA, CDR2 FQGTGA. CDR3 length: 13 amino acids. The CDR3 loop is CASSLGRGYGYTF. CDR3 bases: TGTGCCAGCAGCTTAGGCAGGGGGTATGGCTACACCTTC. Looking up the rest from reference TRBV7-3 and TRBJ1-2 gives the full variable domain: GAGVSQTPSNKVTEKGKYVELRCDPISGHTALYWYRQSLGQGPEFLIYFQGTGAADDSGLPNDRFFAVRPEGSVSTLKIQRTERGDSAVYLCASSLGRGYGYTFGSGTRLTVV.

The chain joins TRBV4-3 to TRBJ1-1; 8 nucleotides align to TRBD1. Germline-derived CDR1 and CDR2 are LGHNA and YSLEER. J gave up 6 bases and V 3 bases, and 6 bases lay outside the gene matches. The CDR3 length is 14 residues. CDR3 coding DNA: TGCGCCAGCAGCCATAGACAGGGGTATTCTGAAGCTTTCTTT. It specifies CASSHRQGYSEAFF.

V and J are TRBV5-6 and TRBJ1-1, with unresolved D. The CDR3 sequence is 14 residues long. Germline V lookup: CDR1 SGHDT, CDR2 YYEEEE. The germline V and J ends were trimmed by 4 bases and 3 bases, with 13 bases remaining between them. The CDR3 is CASSTLAVDTEAFF. The CDR3 DNA is TGTGCCAGCAGCACCCTCGCGGTGGACACTGAAGCTTTCTTT.

This chain uses TRBV28 with TRBJ2-7; D is possibly TRBD1 (6 bases). Germline V gene data show CDR1 as MDHEN and CDR2 as SYDVKM. V gave up 6 bases and J gave up 2 bases, with 11 bases separating them. The CDR3 spans 13 residues. This CDR3 is CASSPTGTYEQYF. The DNA of the CDR3 is TGTGCCAGCAGCCCAACAGGGACCTACGAGCAGTACTTC.

The chain carries TRBV19 and TRBJ1-1, with 7 positions matching TRBD1. CDR3 size: 14 residues. Germline trimming cut 2 bases from V and 4 bases from J; bases unmatched to any gene: 4. The germline V gene has CDR1 LNHDA and CDR2 SQIVND (reference sequence). The CDR3 sequence is CASSIIQGSTEAFF. In DNA, the CDR3 is TGTGCCAGTAGTATAATACAGGGGAGCACTGAAGCTTTCTTT.

V gene TRBV9 combines with J gene TRBJ2-3; TRBD2 is a possible D gene (5 bases). Germline V CDR1 and CDR2: SGDLS, YYNGEE. V lost 1 base, J lost 1 base, and 13 bases lay in between. The CDR3 extends over 16 amino acids. CDR3: CASSVKALAGTDTQYF. The CDR3 nucleotides are TGTGCCAGCAGCGTAAAGGCGCTAGCAGGCACAGATACGCAGTATTTT.

V is TRBV6-5 and J is TRBJ2-7, with 8 nucleotides matching TRBD2. CDR1 MNHEY and CDR2 SVGAGI come from the germline V gene. The CDR3 is 14 amino acids. V was clipped by 8 bases and J by 2 bases; unmatched bases: 8. The CDR3 coding sequence is TGTGCCAGCGGGACTAGGATTGGTGCCTACGAGCAGTACTTC. Encoded protein: CASGTRIGAYEQYF.

V is TRBV7-9 and J is TRBJ2-1; 9 bases match TRBD1. V lost 10 bases to trimming and J lost 10 bases; unmatched junction nucleotides: 23. From germline, CDR1 is SEHNR and CDR2 FQNEAQ (reference sequence). The CDR3 totals 17 residues. The CDR3 DNA is TGTGCCACCGAGACAGGGGGTGCACTAGCCCGAAAGGGGGAGCAGTTCTTC. The encoded protein is CATETGGALARKGEQFF.

V gene TRBV18 combines with J gene TRBJ2-7; TRBD2 matches 7 bases. CDR1 and CDR2 from the germline V gene are KGHSH and LQKENI. CDR3 length: 16 amino acids. J gave up 4 bases and V 5 bases, and 14 bases lay outside the gene matches. In nucleotides, the CDR3 is TGTGCCAGCTCAATCTTCGGGGGGACCGGAAGATACGAGCAGTACTTC. It is translated as CASSIFGGTGRYEQYF.

The rearrangement uses TRBV21-1 and TRBJ2-7; the table's TRBD2 call for D was not verified on the DNA. TRBV21-1 corresponds to a pseudogene. This CDR3 comprises 15 residues. In nucleotides, the CDR3 is TGTGCCAGCAGCAAACGTGGAGGCAGGCCCTACGAGCAGTACTTC. Protein sequence: CASSKRGGRPYEQYF.

The chain recombines TRBV6-6 with TRBJ2-2; D is unresolved. Trimming pared 0 bases from V and 2 bases from J, leaving 7 bases between. Germline V gives CDR1 MNHNY, CDR2 SVGAGI (reference sequence). The CDR3 has 15 residues. The CDR3 spells CASSYSGGNTGELFF. In nucleotides, the CDR3 is TGTGCCAGCAGTTACTCAGGCGGTAACACCGGGGAGCTGTTTTTT.

The V gene is TRBV21-1, the J gene TRBJ1-2; TRBD1, the table's D call, was not compared with the DNA. TRBV21-1 is noted as a pseudogene. The CDR3 extends over 14 amino acids. CDR3 sequence (DNA): TGTGCCAGCAGTTCGGGACAGGGGAACTATGGCTACACCTTC. Its translation: CASSSGQGNYGYTF.

In this sample, this clone turned up once. The chain joins TRBV6-5 to TRBJ2-7; possible D gene TRBD2, 5 bases. The germline V and J ends were trimmed by 0 bases and 3 bases, with 15 bases remaining between them. The germline V gene encodes CDR1 MNHEY and CDR2 SVGAGI. The CDR3 length is 16 residues. The CDR3 DNA sequence: TGTGCCAGCAGTTACTCGTCAACGGGGTGGAACTACGAGCAGTACTTC. Residues: CASSYSSTGWNYEQYF.

This sequence joins TRBV18 and TRBJ2-3, with TRBD2 matching 12 bases. V was pared by 2 bases and J by 0 bases, with 9 bases of the junction left unmatched. Germline CDR1 and CDR2: KGHSH and LQKENI. The CDR3 extends over 19 amino acids. CDR3 DNA: TGTGCCAGCTCACCAAGAACGGCTAGCGGGAGGGCCAGCACAGATACGCAGTATTTT. Translation gives CASSPRTASGRASTDTQYF.

The chain uses TRBV18 and TRBJ2-3; 7 nucleotides line up with TRBD2. Germline CDR1 reads KGHSH; CDR2 reads LQKENI. The V segment lost 0 bases and the J segment 8 bases; nucleotides outside the gene matches: 8. CDR3 length equals 15 residues. In DNA form, the CDR3 reads TGTGCCAGCTCACCACCGGGGGTCCGCGGGGGTACGCAGTATTTT. The encoded protein is CASSPPGVRGGTQYF.

V usage is TRBV9 and J usage is TRBJ1-3; possible D gene TRBD1, 5 bases. CDR1 is SGDLS, CDR2 YYNGEE, per germline. The ends were cut back, 3 bases at V and 0 bases at J, with 10 bases in the middle. The CDR3 is 15 residues long. The CDR3 region has the DNA TGTGCCAGCAGCGCAGGACACGTCTCTGGAAACACCATATATTTT. Its protein is CASSAGHVSGNTIYF.

The chain carries TRBV21-1 and TRBJ1-5; the table's D call, TRBD1, has no DNA check behind it. TRBV21-1 is a pseudogene locus. CDR3 length: 13 residues. This CDR3 reads CASSITPHQPQHF. CDR3 in DNA: TGTGCCAGCAGCATTACACCTCATCAGCCCCAGCATTTT.